The present T cell receptor (beta chain) was sequenced within a study of T cells in Graves' hyperthyroidism and ophthalmopathy. Study details: Peripheral blood sampling occurred at initial diagnosis, before any treatment.

The TCR beta CDR3 regions underwent amplification using RNA transcripts as the source. The HTBI primer set was used in a first-round RT-PCR of the TCR CDR3. TCRdb recomputed calls from the multiplex PCR reads with MiXCR, one row per CDR3 protein. The sample has about 420,000 distinct CDR3 sequences, approximately 14% seen once; the top ten hold 5% to 6%. This clonotype showed up just a few times. Sequenced input: blood. The source is a woman in her late teens or twenties with Graves' hyperthyroidism.

CDR3 amino acids: CASSLQGVGEKLFF. CDR3 DNA: TGTGCCAGCAGCTTACAAGGGGTCGGGGAAAAACTGTTTTTT. The rearrangement links TRBV11-2 to TRBJ1-4; tentative D call: TRBD1 (5 bases). V was cut by 2 bases and J by 8 bases, with 12 bases left in between. This CDR3 comprises 14 residues. CDR1 is SGHAT and CDR2 is FQNNGV in the germline V gene.